This T cell receptor beta chain originates from a study of CD8+CD57+ T cells in acquired aplastic anemia. Whole-study context: The study obtained an average of around 3.4 ug of DNA from sorted CD4+ and CD8+ cells.

TCR beta VDJ and CDR3 were profiled, and genomic DNA was the template. TCRdb ran MiXCR on the reads and lists one entry per CDR3 protein. The table includes under 350,000 distinct CDR3 sequences, roughly 61% detected once. Study conclusions and caveats: Sharing between patients and controls was observed for about 27 CD8+ CDR3 sequences.

Trimming stripped 8 bases from V and 6 bases from J, with 16 bases between. The CDR3 has 14 residues. Germline V lookup: CDR1 LNHDA, CDR2 SQIVND (reference sequence). For sequencing, patients were chosen who had shown expansion of CD8+CD57+ cells by flow cytometry. Everyone among the patients had severe acquired aplastic anemia. To note about this clonotype: Its antigen is currently unknown.

The chain combines TRBV19 with TRBJ2-2; D may be TRBD2 (5 bases). This TCR came from a human donor with aplastic anemia. Material for sequencing was sorted CD4+, CD8+, or CD8+CD57+ T cells (not recorded which) from PBMCs. CDR3 in amino acids: CASQWGVPSGELFF. The CDR3 DNA is TGTGCCAGTCAGTGGGGAGTTCCCTCCGGGGAGCTGTTTTTT.